The rows below give T cell receptor beta chains drawn from one sample of a study of T-cell memory formation after mild COVID-19. MiXCR was run by TCRdb on the 5' RACE reads, yielding one entry per CDR3 protein. Among over 70,000 distinct CDR3 sequences listed, more than 13% were seen once. Sequences were obtained from PBMCs or a T cell subset sorted from them (not recorded which). The receptors were sampled from a man in his late teens or twenties who had mild COVID-19 (a few samples of this study predate the infection). Cell type and time point are not known. The CDR3 runs from the conserved cysteine through the conserved F or W. A D gene is named only where the DNA matches it firmly. The size entry is marked missing in some rows and otherwise reads once, few, many or a size class.

TRBV20-1	few	TRBJ2-1	TRBD2	CSAIAGTSGVYNEQFF	TGCAGTGCTATCGCCGGGACTAGCGGGGTGTACAATGAGCAGTTCTTC
TRBV12-3/TRBV12-4	many	TRBJ2-7	.	CASTLNGYEQYF	TGTGCCAGCACCCTGAACGGATACGAGCAGTACTTC
TRBV5-5	.	TRBJ1-1	.	CASRRGNTEAFF	TGTGCCAGTAGGAGGGGCAACACTGAAGCTTTCTTT
TRBV29-1	.	TRBJ2-5	TRBD2	CSAELAGEGETQYF	TGCAGCGCCGAACTAGCGGGGGAGGGAGAGACCCAGTACTTC
TRBV6-5	.	TRBJ2-5	.	CASSYFMAEQETQYF	TGTGCCAGCAGTTATTTTATGGCAGAACAAGAGACCCAGTACTTC
TRBV2	few	TRBJ1-5	.	CASTVRGSNQPQHF	TGTGCCAGCACGGTTAGGGGCTCTAATCAGCCCCAGCATTTT
TRBV6-5	few	TRBJ2-3	.	CASSYRTSTDTQYF	TGTGCCAGCAGTTACCGCACTAGCACAGATACGCAGTATTTT
TRBV9	few	TRBJ2-2	.	CASSALGDTGELFF	TGTGCCAGCAGCGCCCTCGGGGACACCGGGGAGCTGTTTTTT
TRBV3-1	.	TRBJ2-3	TRBD2	CASSRSGGFTDTQYF	TGTGCCAGCAGTCGTAGCGGGGGATTCACAGATACGCAGTATTTT
TRBV12-3/TRBV12-4	few	TRBJ2-3	TRBD2	CASGDGGDTQYF	TGTGCCAGCGGGGACGGGGGGGATACGCAGTATTTT
TRBV15	.	TRBJ1-5	.	CATSVELGRLDQEPQHF	TGTGCCACCAGCGTAGAGTTGGGCAGGCTCGACCAAGAGCCCCAGCATTTT
TRBV18	few	TRBJ1-2	.	CASSPGRAYGYTF	TGTGCCAGCTCACCGGGCAGGGCTTACGGCTACACCTTC
TRBV12-3/TRBV12-4	.	TRBJ2-3	TRBD2	CASSPAGGTDTQYF	TGTGCCAGCAGTCCAGCGGGGGGCACAGATACGCAGTATTTT
TRBV6-2/TRBV6-3	many	TRBJ1-2	.	CASSYSIPTHGYTF	TGTGCCAGCAGTTACTCGATACCGACGCATGGCTACACCTTC
TRBV11-2	few	TRBJ1-2	TRBD1	CASSEGQGYYGYTF	TGTGCCAGCAGCGAAGGACAGGGGTACTATGGCTACACCTTC
TRBV4-1	many	TRBJ2-7	TRBD2	CASSLSHGGVYEQYF	TGCGCCAGCAGCCTCTCTCACGGGGGGGTCTACGAGCAGTACTTC
TRBV4-2	few	TRBJ2-1	TRBD2	CASSQAVGIAGEDNEQFF	TGTGCCAGCAGCCAAGCAGTAGGAATAGCGGGGGAAGACAATGAGCAGTTCTTC
TRBV7-9	.	TRBJ2-3	.	CASSSGDTDTQYF	TGTGCCAGCAGCTCCGGAGACACAGATACGCAGTATTTT
TRBV20-1	.	TRBJ1-2	TRBD1	CSAQTGGVLGYTF	TGCAGTGCCCAGACAGGGGGCGTCCTTGGCTACACCTTC
TRBV2	.	TRBJ1-5	TRBD1	CASGEGQEDNQPQHF	TGTGCCAGCGGGGAGGGACAGGAAGACAATCAGCCCCAGCATTTT
TRBV6-5	.	TRBJ2-1	.	CASSRGWLDEQFF	TGTGCCAGCAGTAGGGGGTGGTTGGATGAGCAGTTCTTC
TRBV4-3	few	TRBJ2-7	.	CASSQETAENYEQYF	TGCGCCAGCAGCCAAGAAACGGCGGAAAATTACGAGCAGTACTTC